Included here is one T cell receptor beta chain sequence, with context. The data stem from a study of blood T cell repertoires in COVID-19. This CDR3 region has 13 residues. Per the germline V gene, CDR1 is MNHEY and CDR2 is SMNVEV (reference sequence). V was clipped by 3 bases and J by 9 bases, with 12 bases between them. The protocol was immunoSEQ multiplex PCR, while the TCRdb copy is restricted to in-frame clones and leaves out a portion. In the table there are 150,000 or so clones, about 89% of which are singletons. This receptor was obtained from a man aged 50-59 years with acute or convalescent COVID-19. The chain employs TRBV27 and TRBJ2-1; TRBD1 might be the D (6 bases). The sequenced material came from peripheral blood. Here the CDR3 reads CASSFPRGSEQFF. The CDR3 DNA follows: TGTGCCAGCAGTTTCCCCAGGGGCAGTGAGCAGTTCTTC.